This T cell receptor (beta chain) was profiled in a study of T-cell reconstitution after alpha-beta-depleted transplantation in children. Per the germline V gene, CDR1 is DFQATT and CDR2 is SNEGSKA (reference sequence). The CDR3 consists of 15 residues. The ends lost 4 bases at V and 2 bases at J; junction bases unmatched: 7. A TCRbeta library incorporating unique molecular identifiers was prepared. Using its own MiXCR run on the PCR reads, TCRdb lists one record per CDR3 protein. Here the sample spans about 190,000 distinct CDR3 sequences, around 6.8% being singletons. The material sequenced was PBMCs from the stem cell graft donor, taken from the stem cell graft. This sequence originates from a human donor who donated a stem cell graft to a child with Wiskott-Aldrich syndrome. The chain couples TRBV20-1 to TRBJ2-7; TRBD2 aligns across 11 bases. The CDR3 is CSATIVAGGPYEQYF. In DNA, the CDR3 is TGCAGTGCTACTATCGTAGCGGGAGGGCCCTACGAGCAGTACTTC.